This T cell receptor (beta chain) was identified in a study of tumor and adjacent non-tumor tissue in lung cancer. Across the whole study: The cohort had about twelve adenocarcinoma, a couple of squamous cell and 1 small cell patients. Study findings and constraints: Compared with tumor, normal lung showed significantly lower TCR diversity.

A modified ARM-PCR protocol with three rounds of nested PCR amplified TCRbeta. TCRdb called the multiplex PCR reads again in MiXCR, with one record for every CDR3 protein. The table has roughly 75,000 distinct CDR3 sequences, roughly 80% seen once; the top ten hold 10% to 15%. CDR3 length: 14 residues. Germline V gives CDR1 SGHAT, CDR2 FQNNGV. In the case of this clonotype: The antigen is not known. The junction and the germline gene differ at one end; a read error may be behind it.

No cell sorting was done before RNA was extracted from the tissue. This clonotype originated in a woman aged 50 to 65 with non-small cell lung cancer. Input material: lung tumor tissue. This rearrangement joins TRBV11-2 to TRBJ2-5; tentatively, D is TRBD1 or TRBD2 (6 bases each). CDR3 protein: CVSSLPGDSETQYF. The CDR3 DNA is TGTGTCAGCAGCTTACCAGGGGACTCGGAGACCCAGTACTTC.